A single sample is the source of the 16 T cell receptor beta chains below, sequenced in a study of graft-versus-host responses after intestinal transplantation. These TCRs' antigens remain unknown. TCRdb keeps only in-frame clones here, not all; method: immunoSEQ multiplex PCR. The sample records 80,000 to 100,000 clones, roughly 90% being singletons. This specimen consisted of unstimulated CD8+ T cells sorted from spleen or lymph node cells, obtained before transplant. The receptor source for this set is a human donor who was the organ donor for an intestinal transplant.

As for this clone: This CDR3 is also generated by other DNA sequences in the sample. The rearrangement joins TRBV5-6 to TRBJ2-1, with a possible D match to TRBD2 (5 bases). Trimming took off 2 bases at V and 7 bases at J, with 7 bases between the two ends. The CDR3 spans 12 residues. Germline V gene lookup returns CDR1 SGHDT and CDR2 YYEEEE. CDR3 in amino acids: CASSFSVNEQFF. CDR3 DNA: TGTGCCAGCAGCTTTAGCGTGAATGAGCAGTTCTTC. Filled out from reference TRBV5-6 and TRBJ2-1, the complete variable domain reads DAGVTQSPTHLIKTRGQQVTLRCSPKSGHDTVSWYQQALGQGPQFIFQYYEEEERQRGNFPDRFSGHQFPNYSSELNVNALLLGDSALYLCASSFSVNEQFFGPGTRLTVL.

Turning to this clone: This sample includes further DNA sequences coding for the same CDR3. This chain uses TRBV27 with TRBJ1-1; D not certain. The ends were cut back, 5 bases at V and 1 base at J, with 11 bases in the middle. Germline V gene sequence: CDR1 MNHEY, CDR2 SMNVEV (reference sequence). The CDR3 runs to 14 residues. As DNA, the CDR3 is TGTGCCAGCAGTCCTTGGGCCGAGAACACTGAAGCTTTCTTT. Amino acid sequence: CASSPWAENTEAFF.

The chain is built from TRBV19 and TRBJ1-5; 9 nucleotides match TRBD1. Germline V gene sequence: CDR1 LNHDA, CDR2 SQIVND (reference sequence). J lost 6 bases, V lost 2 bases, and 11 bases had no gene match. The CDR3 is 17 residues long. CDR3 residues: CASSIISHRGQIQPQHF. In DNA, the CDR3 is TGTGCCAGTAGTATAATCAGCCACAGGGGGCAAATTCAGCCCCAGCATTTT. Drawing the rest from reference TRBV19 and TRBJ1-5, the complete variable domain is DGGITQSPKYLFRKEGQNVTLSCEQNLNHDAMYWYRQDPGQGLRLIYYSQIVNDFQKGDIAEGYSVSREKKESFPLTVTSAQKNPTAFYLCASSIISHRGQIQPQHFGDGTRLSIL.

This clone has only one observation. This chain joins TRBV13 and TRBJ2-5; TRBD1 agrees at 7 bases. Germline values: CDR1 PRHDT, CDR2 FYEKMQ (reference sequence). With V trimmed by 5 bases and J by 0 bases, 3 bases remained unmatched. The CDR3 sequence is 14 residues long. CDR3 in amino acids: CASSLGTDQETQYF. The DNA of the CDR3 is TGTGCCAGCAGCCTCGGGACAGACCAAGAGACCCAGTACTTC.

The chain carries TRBV10-3 and TRBJ2-7; weak D call: TRBD1 (6 bases). V lost 5 bases, J lost 2 bases, and 10 bases lay in between. Per the germline V gene, CDR1 is ENHRY and CDR2 is SYGVKD. This CDR3 is built from 13 residues. In nucleotides, the CDR3 is TGTGCCATCAGTCACAGGGATCCCTACGAGCAGTACTTC. This codes for CAISHRDPYEQYF.

This chain uses TRBV7-9 with TRBJ1-4; maybe TRBD1 (6 bases). The CDR3 sequence is 14 residues long. Trimming stripped 6 bases from V and 7 bases from J, with 15 bases between. Germline V gene data show CDR1 as SEHNR and CDR2 as FQNEAQ (reference sequence). For the CDR3, the DNA is TGTGCCAGCAGATCAGGGGCGAGGGGTGAAAAACTGTTTTTT. Residues: CASRSGARGEKLFF.

The genes are TRBV7-8 and TRBJ1-3; D ambiguous. Germline V gene lookup returns CDR1 SGHVS and CDR2 FQNEAQ. V was pared by 6 bases and J by 0 bases, with 18 bases between. The CDR3 contains 17 residues. This CDR3 reads CASRPDEGSFSGNTIYF. CDR3 coding DNA: TGTGCCAGCAGGCCCGATGAGGGCTCCTTCTCTGGAAACACCATATATTTT.

The V call is TRBV5-6, the J call TRBJ1-4; D possibly corresponds to TRBD1 (6 bases). This CDR3 is 18 amino acids long. The V gene lost 4 bases and the J gene lost 4 bases, with 23 bases spanning the gap. Germline CDR1 is SGHDT and CDR2 is YYEEEE. The CDR3 reads CASSTGQRPYRVNEKLFF. The CDR3, as DNA: TGTGCCAGCAGCACCGGACAGCGACCGTACCGAGTTAATGAAAAACTGTTTTTT.

Turning to this clone: One end of the junction fails to match germline, which may point to a read error. V gene TRBV19 combines with J gene TRBJ1-6; D is perhaps TRBD1 (6 bases). This CDR3 contains 15 residues. Germline V gives CDR1 LNHDA, CDR2 SQIVND (reference sequence). The CDR3 sequence is CARSTGCSYNSPLHF. CDR3 nucleotide sequence: TGTGCCAGAAGTACAGGGTGCAGCTATAATTCACCCCTCCACTTT.

The chain joins TRBV9 to TRBJ1-4; D might be TRBD1 (5 bases). The CDR3 is 12 residues long. Deletions cut 5 bases from V and 8 bases from J, with 10 bases between. Germline assignment: CDR1 SGDLS and CDR2 YYNGEE. CDR3 amino acids: CASSHTGEKLFF. CDR3 DNA: TGTGCCAGCAGTCATACAGGAGAAAAACTGTTTTTT.

The rearrangement uses TRBV7-8 and TRBJ2-7; TRBD2 might be the D (5 bases). V was trimmed by 8 bases and J by 4 bases, leaving 21 bases between them. CDR1 and CDR2 (germline): SGHVS, FQNEAQ. The CDR3 has 15 amino acids. The CDR3: CASRPVETTTYEQYF. The DNA of the CDR3 is TGTGCCAGCCGCCCCGTCGAGACTACCACTTACGAGCAGTACTTC.

The V call is TRBV6-1, the J call TRBJ2-1, with D uncertain. Germline V gene data show CDR1 as MNHNS and CDR2 as SASEGT. This CDR3 has 19 amino acids. V was cut by 0 bases and J by 0 bases, with 18 bases left in between. This CDR3 reads CASSEAPGFGSGSYNEQFF. In nucleotides, the CDR3 is TGTGCCAGCAGTGAAGCGCCGGGTTTCGGCTCGGGCTCCTACAATGAGCAGTTCTTC.

This clone was found a few times. V is TRBV4-1 and J is TRBJ2-7, with a weak D call TRBD2 (6 bases). CDR1 is MGHRA and CDR2 is YSYEKL in the germline V gene. This CDR3 spans 15 amino acids. Trimming left V 0 bases short and J 3 bases short, with 12 bases between. The CDR3 reads CASSQDHSGVYEQYF. The CDR3 nucleotides are TGCGCCAGCAGCCAAGATCACTCGGGGGTCTACGAGCAGTACTTC.

This chain uses TRBV28 with TRBJ2-1, with TRBD2 as a possible D gene (6 bases). V lost 6 bases and J lost 4, with 19 bases in between. The CDR3 is made up of 16 amino acids. Germline loops: CDR1 MDHEN, CDR2 SYDVKM. The CDR3 is CASRPLADLLYNEQFF. The CDR3 region has the DNA TGTGCCAGCAGACCACTAGCCGACCTTCTTTACAATGAGCAGTTCTTC.

The chain employs TRBV4-1 and TRBJ1-5, with TRBD1 identical over 8 bases. The junction had 4 bases not matched to a gene; V was cut back by 3 bases and J by 3 bases. The CDR3 covers 15 residues. Germline loops: CDR1 MGHRA, CDR2 YSYEKL. CDR3 bases: TGCGCCAGCAGCCATGAGACAGGGGTCAATCAGCCCCAGCATTTT. It encodes CASSHETGVNQPQHF.

The V and J genes are TRBV19 and TRBJ2-7, with 7 bases identical to TRBD1. Germline-derived CDR1 and CDR2 are LNHDA and SQIVND (reference sequence). CDR3 size: 14 residues. V lost 5 bases, J lost 2 bases, and 6 bases stayed unmatched. CDR3 bases: TGTGCCAGTAGTCCCGCGACAGGGCCCTACGAGCAGTACTTC. Translation gives CASSPATGPYEQYF.